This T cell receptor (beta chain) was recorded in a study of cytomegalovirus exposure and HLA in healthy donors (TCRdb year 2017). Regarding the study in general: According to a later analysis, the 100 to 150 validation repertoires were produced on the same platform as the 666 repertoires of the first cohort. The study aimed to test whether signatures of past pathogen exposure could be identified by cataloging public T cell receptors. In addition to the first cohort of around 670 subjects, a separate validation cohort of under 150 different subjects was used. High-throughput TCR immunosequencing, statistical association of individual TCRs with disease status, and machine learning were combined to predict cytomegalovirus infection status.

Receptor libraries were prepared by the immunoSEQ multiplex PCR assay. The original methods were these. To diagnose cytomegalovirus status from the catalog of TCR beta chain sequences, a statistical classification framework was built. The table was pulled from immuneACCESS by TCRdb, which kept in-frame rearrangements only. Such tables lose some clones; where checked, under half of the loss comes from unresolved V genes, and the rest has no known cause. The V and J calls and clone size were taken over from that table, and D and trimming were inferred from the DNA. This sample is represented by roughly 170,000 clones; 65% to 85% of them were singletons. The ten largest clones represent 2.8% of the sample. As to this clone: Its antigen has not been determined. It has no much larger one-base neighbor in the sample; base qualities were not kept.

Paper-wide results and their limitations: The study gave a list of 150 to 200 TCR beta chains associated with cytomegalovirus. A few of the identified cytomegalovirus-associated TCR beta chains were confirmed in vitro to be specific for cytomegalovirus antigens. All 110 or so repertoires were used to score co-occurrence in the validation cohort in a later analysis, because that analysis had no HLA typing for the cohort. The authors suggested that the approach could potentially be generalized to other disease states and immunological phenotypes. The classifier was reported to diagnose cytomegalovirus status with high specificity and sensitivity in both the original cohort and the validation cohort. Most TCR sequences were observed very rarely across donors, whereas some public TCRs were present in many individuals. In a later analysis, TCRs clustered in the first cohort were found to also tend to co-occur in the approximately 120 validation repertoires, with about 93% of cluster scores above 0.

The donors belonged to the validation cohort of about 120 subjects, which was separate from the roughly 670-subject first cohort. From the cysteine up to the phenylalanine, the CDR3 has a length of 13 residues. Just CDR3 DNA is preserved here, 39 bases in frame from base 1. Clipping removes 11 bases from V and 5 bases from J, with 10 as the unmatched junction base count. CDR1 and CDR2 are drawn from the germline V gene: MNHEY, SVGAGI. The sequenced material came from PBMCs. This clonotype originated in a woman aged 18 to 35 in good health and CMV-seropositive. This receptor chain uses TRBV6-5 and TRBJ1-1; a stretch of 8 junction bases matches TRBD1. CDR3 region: CAGARGLGTEAFF. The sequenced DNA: TGTGCCGGAGCCAGGGGGCTCGGTACTGAAGCTTTCTTT.